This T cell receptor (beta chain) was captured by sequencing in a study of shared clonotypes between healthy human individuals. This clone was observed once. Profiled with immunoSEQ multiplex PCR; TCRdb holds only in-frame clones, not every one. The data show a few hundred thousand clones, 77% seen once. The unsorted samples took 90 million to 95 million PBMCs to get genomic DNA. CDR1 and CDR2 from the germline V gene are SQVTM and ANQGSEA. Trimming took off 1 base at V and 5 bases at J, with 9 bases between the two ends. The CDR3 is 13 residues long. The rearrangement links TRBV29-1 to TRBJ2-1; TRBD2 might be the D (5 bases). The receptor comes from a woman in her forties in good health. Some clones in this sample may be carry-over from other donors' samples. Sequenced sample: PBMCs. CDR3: CSVEGRVNNEQFF. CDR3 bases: TGCAGCGTTGAAGGGCGGGTAAACAATGAGCAGTTCTTC.